Presented here are 8 T cell receptor beta chains from one specimen sequenced in a study of tumor-infiltrating lymphocytes in primary liver carcinoma. Germline DNA was also extracted, and blood RNA derived from unsorted whole blood. Total RNA (roughly 540 ng) served as template for TCR beta cDNA synthesis primed by a constant-region primer. TCR beta libraries came from three nested multiplex PCR rounds using slightly modified ARM-PCR. It was with TRBV1-TRBV30 forward primers and a C-beta reverse primer that the first two PCR rounds were run, at approximately 9 cycles each. TCRdb processed the multiplex PCR reads anew with MiXCR; each CDR3 protein has one entry. In the table there are fewer than 400,000 distinct CDR3 sequences, about three fifths of which are singletons. Sequencing was carried out using peripheral blood. The receptor set was obtained from a woman aged 25 to 39 with primary liver carcinoma and hepatitis B virus infection.

The chain joins TRBV12-5 to TRBJ2-7; perhaps TRBD2 as D (6 bases). Trimming pared 4 bases from V and 12 bases from J, leaving 16 bases between. Germline V gene data show CDR1 as LGHNT and CDR2 as FRNRAP. This CDR3 has 12 amino acids. The CDR3 protein is CASGSGDWRRYF. CDR3 sequence (DNA): TGTGCTAGTGGTTCCGGGGACTGGAGGAGGTACTTC.

The CDR3 protein is CASSQKTGLREQYF. Written as DNA, the CDR3 is TGTGCCAGCAGCCAAAAAACAGGGCTCCGCGAGCAGTACTTC. The chain links TRBV7-8 to TRBJ2-7, with a weak D call TRBD1 (6 bases). The germline V gene has CDR1 SGHVS and CDR2 FQNEAQ. The length of the CDR3 is 14 residues. Trimming left V 5 bases short and J 6 bases short, with 17 bases between.

This clonotype was observed a handful of times. The chain joins TRBV5-4 to TRBJ2-3; no definite D call. V gave up 3 bases and J gave up 0 bases, with 14 bases separating them. The CDR3 contains 16 residues. Germline loops: CDR1 SGHNT, CDR2 YYREEE (reference sequence). CDR3 sequence (DNA): TGTGCCAGCAGCTGGGGATCGCCTGCAAGCACAGATACGCAGTATTTT. This sequence encodes CASSWGSPASTDTQYF.

At least ten counts were recorded for this clonotype. The chain is built from TRBV29-1 and TRBJ2-1, with D hard to call. This CDR3 is 12 amino acids long. V was pared by 4 bases and J by 2 bases, with 6 bases between. CDR1 is SQVTM and CDR2 is ANQGSEA in the germline V gene. The CDR3 sequence: CSVAATYNEQFF. The CDR3 nucleotides read TGCAGCGTTGCGGCAACCTACAATGAGCAGTTCTTC.

The chain combines TRBV7-9 with TRBJ2-3; D is unclear. The J call is in doubt because the DNA end fits TRBJ1-5 better. The CDR3 covers 16 residues. Germline assignment: CDR1 SEHNR and CDR2 FQNEAQ (reference sequence). CDR3 sequence (DNA): TGTGCCAGCAGCAAAGGACTAGTGGCTTACACAGATACGCAGCATTTT. Its translation is CASSKGLVAYTDTQHF.

On this clonotype: One junction end disagrees with the germline gene, perhaps due to a read error. The chain combines TRBV29-1 with TRBJ2-2; 11 bases agree with TRBD2. Germline loops: CDR1 SQVTM, CDR2 ANQGSEA. The CDR3 contains 15 residues. CDR3 in DNA: TGCAGCGTCTCTCTAGCGGGAGGTCCTACCGGGGGACTGTTCTTT. This encodes CSVSLAGGPTGGLFF.

This sequence joins TRBV6-1 and TRBJ2-2; D remains ambiguous. Trimming took 3 bases from V and 4 from J, leaving 6 bases between them. The germline V gene encodes CDR1 MNHNS and CDR2 SASEGT. The CDR3 sequence is 13 residues long. In DNA, the CDR3 is TGTGCCAGCAGTGATCTCAGCACCGGGGAGCTGTTTTTT. This translates into CASSDLSTGELFF.

For this clonotype: Germline is not matched at one junction end, which may reflect a read error. The genes are TRBV29-1 and TRBJ2-6, with D perhaps matching TRBD1 (5 bases). CDR1 is SQVTM and CDR2 is ANQGSEA in the germline V gene. This CDR3 contains 14 residues. The CDR3: CSAAGDAGANILTF. CDR3 nucleotide sequence: TGCAGCGCGGCAGGAGATGCTGGGGCCAACATCCTGACTTTC. The whole variable domain, remainder taken from reference TRBV29-1 and TRBJ2-6, is SAVISQKPSRDICQRGTSLTIQCQVDSQVTMMFWYRQQPGQSLTLIATANQGSEATYESGFVIDKFPISRPNLTFSTLTVSNMSPEDSSIYLCSAAGDAGANILTFGAGSRLTVL.